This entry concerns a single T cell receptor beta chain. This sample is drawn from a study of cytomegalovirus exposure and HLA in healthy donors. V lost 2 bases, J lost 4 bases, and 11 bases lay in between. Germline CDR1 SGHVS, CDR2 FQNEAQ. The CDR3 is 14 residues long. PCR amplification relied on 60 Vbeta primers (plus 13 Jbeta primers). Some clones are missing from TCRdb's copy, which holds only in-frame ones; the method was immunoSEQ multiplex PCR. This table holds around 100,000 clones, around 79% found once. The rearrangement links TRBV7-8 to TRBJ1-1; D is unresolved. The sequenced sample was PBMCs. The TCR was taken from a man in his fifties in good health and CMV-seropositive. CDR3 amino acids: CASSLLRTGTEAFF. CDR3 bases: TGTGCCAGCAGCTTACTGCGGACTGGCACTGAAGCTTTCTTT. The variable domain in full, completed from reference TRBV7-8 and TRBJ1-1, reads GAGVSQSPRYKVAKRGQDVALRCDPISGHVSLFWYQQALGQGPEFLTYFQNEAQLDKSGLPSDRFFAERPEGSVSTLKIQRTQQEDSAVYLCASSLLRTGTEAFFGQGTRLTVV.